The source of this T cell receptor beta chain is a study of blood T cells in healthy people across ages. Regarding the study as a whole: A strong correlation between TCR beta diversity and naive T cell percentage was seen.

The CDR3 is made up of 14 amino acids. V was cut by 2 bases and J by 6 bases, with 12 bases left in between. On this clonotype itself: What it recognizes is unknown.

Using a J-beta primer mix together with a sample-barcoded 5' primer, a second PCR was run for roughly 7 to 11 cycles. TCRdb re-analysed the 5' RACE reads in MiXCR, keeping a single row per CDR3 protein. The sample lists roughly 1.9 million distinct CDR3 sequences; about two fifths were seen once. The TCR originated in a human donor in good health. The sequencing input was blood. The genes are TRBV12-3 or TRBV12-4 and TRBJ2-3; D perhaps matches TRBD2 (6 bases). The CDR3 DNA reads as TGTGCCAGCAGTTTAAGGGACTCCCAGGATACGCAGTATTTT. Its protein is CASSLRDSQDTQYF.